One sample yielded the 7 T cell receptor beta chains listed below, sequenced in a study of blood T cell repertoires in COVID-19. Using immunoSEQ multiplex PCR, the repertoire was profiled, and TCRdb retains in-frame clones only, with some absent. Altogether some 210,000 clones are present, approximately 84% being singletons, with the ten largest covering 4.5% to 5.5%. The sequenced sample was peripheral blood. Source of these receptors: a woman between 65 and 79 years old with active or convalescent COVID-19.

This clone was detected once. The chain joins TRBV7-6 to TRBJ1-4; a weak D match, TRBD1 (5 bases). Trimming left V 2 bases short and J 3 bases short, with 10 bases between. The CDR3 runs to 15 residues. Germline assignment: CDR1 SGHVS and CDR2 FNYEAQ. Written as DNA, the CDR3 is TGTGCCAGCAGCTTAAATCAGGGCCCTAATGAAAAACTGTTTTTT. This gives the protein CASSLNQGPNEKLFF.

This sequence joins TRBV5-3 and TRBJ2-3, with TRBD2 as a possible D gene (6 bases). TRBV5-3 is an open reading frame whose function is uncertain. This CDR3 has 15 amino acids. Trimming removed 1 base from V and 2 bases from J, with 11 bases in between. The CDR3 DNA sequence: TGTGCCAGAAGCTTGACGGGAGAGCACACAGATACGCAGTATTTT. Protein product: CARSLTGEHTDTQYF.

The chain couples TRBV18 to TRBJ2-7, with D tentatively TRBD1 (5 bases). V was cut by 2 bases and J by 3 bases, with 14 bases left in between. Germline V gene lookup returns CDR1 KGHSH and CDR2 LQKENI. CDR3 length: 15 residues. The CDR3, as DNA: TGTGCCAGCTCACCAGGTTCAGGGCGTCACTACGAGCAGTACTTC. Its protein product is CASSPGSGRHYEQYF. Full variable domain (remainder filled in from reference TRBV18 and TRBJ2-7): NAGVMQNPRHLVRRRGQEARLRCSPMKGHSHVYWYRQLPEEGLKFMVYLQKENIIDESGMPKERFSAEFPKEGPSILRIQQVVRGDSAAYFCASSPGSGRHYEQYFGPGTRLTVT.

The chain employs TRBV4-1 and TRBJ2-3, with TRBD2 matching over 7 bases. The CDR3 contains 15 residues. CDR1 is MGHRA and CDR2 is YSYEKL in the germline V gene. The V gene end was trimmed by 1 base and the J gene end by 2 bases; junction bases not matched to a gene: 3. The CDR3 nucleotides read TGCGCCAGCAGCCAAGGCGGGGGTTCCACAGATACGCAGTATTTT. This gives the protein CASSQGGGSTDTQYF.

In the case of this clone: The same CDR3 also results from other DNA sequences found in this sample. The chain combines TRBV7-9 with TRBJ1-2; 9 bases fit TRBD1. Germline V gene lookup returns CDR1 SEHNR and CDR2 FQNEAQ (reference sequence). V gave up 5 bases and J gave up 5 bases; unmatched junction bases: 3. The CDR3 sequence is 13 residues long. The CDR3 loop is CASSLGQGYGYTF. CDR3 in DNA: TGTGCCAGCAGCCTAGGACAGGGGTATGGCTACACCTTC. Drawing the rest from reference TRBV7-9 and TRBJ1-2, the complete variable domain is DTGVSQNPRHKITKRGQNVTFRCDPISEHNRLYWYRQTLGQGPEFLTYFQNEAQLEKSRLLSDRFSAERPKGSFSTLEIQRTEQGDSAMYLCASSLGQGYGYTFGSGTRLTVV.

This clone was seen only once. The V and J genes are TRBV2 and TRBJ2-7; weak D call: TRBD1 (6 bases). CDR1 and CDR2 (germline): SNHLY, FYNNEI. The CDR3 is 14 amino acids. V was cut by 10 bases and J by 4 bases, with 20 bases left in between. The CDR3 bases are TGTGCCACCATCCCCACCGGGACACCATACGAGCAGTACTTC. Protein: CATIPTGTPYEQYF.

This clone was detected ten times or more. The same CDR3 is also encoded by other DNA sequences in this sample. The V gene is TRBV4-1, the J gene TRBJ2-2, with 9 nucleotides matching TRBD1. The germline V gene encodes CDR1 MGHRA and CDR2 YSYEKL. V was clipped by 5 bases and J by 4 bases; unmatched bases: 11. The CDR3 is 17 amino acids. The CDR3 DNA follows: TGCGCCAGCAGCTACCGACAGGGGGGAGCAATCACCGGGGAGCTGTTTTTT. Its protein is CASSYRQGGAITGELFF.